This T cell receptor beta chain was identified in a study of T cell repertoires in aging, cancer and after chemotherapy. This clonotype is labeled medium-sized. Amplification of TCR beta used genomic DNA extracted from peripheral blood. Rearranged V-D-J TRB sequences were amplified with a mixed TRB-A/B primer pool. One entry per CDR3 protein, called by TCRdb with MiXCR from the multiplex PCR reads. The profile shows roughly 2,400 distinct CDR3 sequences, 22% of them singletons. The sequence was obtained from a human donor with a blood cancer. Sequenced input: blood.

DNA for the CDR3: TGTGCCAGCAGCTCGCGGCCCTACAGCGATAGATCCTACGAGCAGTACTTC. Translation gives CASSSRPYSDRSYEQYF. The chain recombines TRBV7-9 with TRBJ2-7; D is undetermined. Trimming took off 4 bases at V and 1 base at J, with 20 bases between the two ends. From germline, CDR1 is SEHNR and CDR2 FQNEAQ (reference sequence). This CDR3 has 17 amino acids.